Below are 7 T cell receptor beta chains sequenced from a single sample in a study of control samples from healthy donors and cancer patients. Assay used: immunoSEQ multiplex PCR; TCRdb lists only in-frame clones, some missing. The sample holds some 80,000 clones; around 90% are singletons and the top ten take under 2%. Sequencing was done on a sample of PBMCs. All receptors derive from a woman in her fifties or sixties with head and neck cancer.

The V call is TRBV5-1, the J call TRBJ2-5; 9 bases fit TRBD1. This CDR3 comprises 16 residues. V lost 0 bases to trimming and J lost 4 bases; unmatched junction nucleotides: 7. Germline loops: CDR1 SGHRS, CDR2 YFSETQ. For the CDR3, the DNA is TGCGCCAGCAGCTTGGGTGGGACAGGGTTCGGAGAGACCCAGTACTTC. Its translation: CASSLGGTGFGETQYF. Filled out from reference TRBV5-1 and TRBJ2-5, the complete variable domain reads KAGVTQTPRYLIKTRGQQVTLSCSPISGHRSVSWYQQTPGQGLQFLFEYFSETQRNKGNFPGRFSGRQFSNSRSEMNVSTLELGDSALYLCASSLGGTGFGETQYFGPGTRLLVL.

This clone was seen a few times. The J gene is TRBJ2-7, the V gene TRBV19; 8 bases agree with TRBD1. Trimming took 5 bases from V and 6 from J; bases not matched to a gene: 6. This CDR3 is built from 13 residues. Looked up from germline, CDR1 is LNHDA and CDR2 is SQIVND (reference sequence). In DNA, the CDR3 is TGTGCCAGTAGTTCGGACAGGGCCCTCGAGCAGTACTTC. Amino acids: CASSSDRALEQYF.

This clone was seen only once. The rearrangement links TRBV3-1 (or the pseudogene TRBV3-2) to TRBJ2-3; TRBD1 aligns across 8 bases. Germline assignment: CDR1 LGHDT and CDR2 YNNKEL (reference sequence). This CDR3 region has 15 residues. With 5 bases clipped from V and 3 bases from J, the junction kept 7 bases outside the gene matches. Here the CDR3 reads CASSYWTGNTDTQYF. CDR3 bases: TGTGCCAGCAGCTATTGGACAGGGAATACAGATACGCAGTATTTT.

This rearrangement joins TRBV20-1 to TRBJ2-1, with 7 bases that match TRBD2. Germline-derived CDR1 and CDR2 are DFQATT and SNEGSKA (reference sequence). There are 15 residues in the CDR3. V shed 3 bases, J shed 6 bases, and the junction held 11 bases outside the gene matches. CDR3 region: CSASPLAVEVNEQFF. CDR3 DNA: TGCAGTGCTAGTCCGCTAGCGGTCGAGGTCAATGAGCAGTTCTTC.

The chain links TRBV6-5 to TRBJ2-3, with 9 bases lining up with TRBD2. The CDR3 is made up of 14 amino acids. Trimming at V came to 5 bases and at J to 2 bases, leaving 2 bases not matched to a gene. CDR1 and CDR2 (germline): MNHEY, SVGAGI. This chain's CDR3 is CASSLAGYTDTQYF. DNA for the CDR3: TGTGCCAGCAGTCTAGCGGGGTACACAGATACGCAGTATTTT.

V usage is TRBV7-9 and J usage is TRBJ1-5; tentatively, D is TRBD1 (5 bases). This CDR3 is 13 amino acids long. Looked up from germline, CDR1 is SEHNR and CDR2 is FQNEAQ (reference sequence). Trimming shortened V by 1 base and J by 8 bases, and 9 bases separated the two germline ends. CDR3 region: CASSLGGAEPQHF. CDR3 DNA: TGTGCCAGCAGCTTAGGCGGGGCTGAGCCCCAGCATTTT.

The chain recombines TRBV9 with TRBJ2-1; 10 bases are a match to TRBD2. Germline CDR1 is SGDLS and CDR2 is YYNGEE. CDR3 length: 16 amino acids. V lost 0 bases, J lost 2 bases, and 2 bases stayed unmatched. DNA of the CDR3: TGTGCCAGCAGCGTAGGGCTAGCGGGGGCCTACAATGAGCAGTTCTTC. Residues: CASSVGLAGAYNEQFF.